This entry lists 17 T cell receptor beta chains sequenced from one sample in a study of Graves' ophthalmopathy and Graves' hyperthyroidism. Amplified material comprised TCR beta CDR3 regions derived from RNA transcripts. HTBI-primed first-round RT-PCR preceded second-round multiplex PCR. Each CDR3 protein gets one entry after TCRdb re-called the multiplex PCR reads with MiXCR. Here the sample spans over 650,000 distinct CDR3 sequences, about 40% being singletons. The specimen sequenced was peripheral blood. All receptors come from an adult man with Graves' ophthalmopathy.

This clonotype was detected many times. The gene calls are TRBV7-2 and TRBJ1-6, with TRBD1 identical over 8 bases. The length of the CDR3 is 15 residues. Trimming took 4 bases from V and 10 from J; bases not matched to a gene: 9. Germline loops: CDR1 SGHTA, CDR2 FQGNSA. The CDR3 sequence: CASSSRGQGGSPLHF. The CDR3 DNA reads as TGTGCCAGCAGCTCACGCGGACAGGGTGGCTCACCCCTCCACTTT.

This clonotype was found many times. The rearrangement joins TRBV12-3 or TRBV12-4 to TRBJ2-5; 7 bases are shared with TRBD2. The CDR3 covers 13 residues. The junction had 4 bases not matched to a gene; V was cut back by 6 bases and J by 3 bases. The CDR3 DNA sequence: TGTGCCAGCAGCGGACTAGTTGAAGAGACCCAGTACTTC. Amino acids: CASSGLVEETQYF.

In its sample, this clonotype was seen many times. The chain combines TRBV25-1 with TRBJ2-7; 9 bases align to TRBD1. This CDR3 is built from 12 residues. Trimming took 10 bases from V and 4 from J; bases not matched to a gene: 5. Germline loops: CDR1 MGHDK, CDR2 SYGVNS. The CDR3 DNA reads TGTGCCACCCGGGACAGGGTATACGAGCAGTACTTC. Translation gives CATRDRVYEQYF.

As for this clonotype: A much more abundant neighbour one base away suggests this may be a read error. This chain uses TRBV5-1 with TRBJ1-1; 7 nucleotides align to TRBD1. V trimming: 2 bases; J trimming: 8 bases; junction bases outside the gene matches: 6. The germline V gene has CDR1 SGHRS and CDR2 YFSETQ. The CDR3 covers 13 residues. The CDR3, as DNA: TGCGCCAGCAGCTTCAGGGGGGGCCTGGAAGCTTTCTTT. Protein product: CASSFRGGLEAFF.

This clonotype has ten or more counts. The chain couples TRBV6-5 to TRBJ1-4; no reliable D call. Deletions cut 5 bases from V and 8 bases from J, with 9 bases between. The V gene's germline CDR1 is MNHEY and CDR2 SVGAGI. The CDR3 runs to 12 residues. The CDR3 is CASSDSEEKLFF. The CDR3 DNA reads TGTGCCAGCAGTGATTCGGAGGAAAAACTGTTTTTT.

This clonotype was observed many times. The chain is built from TRBV29-1 and TRBJ2-2, with D unresolved. This CDR3 contains 13 residues. The V and J ends lost 5 bases and 2 bases respectively, with 9 bases between them. Germline-derived CDR1 and CDR2 are SQVTM and ANQGSEA. This CDR3 is CSVTTVNTGELFF. DNA for the CDR3: TGCAGCGTTACAACGGTCAACACCGGGGAGCTGTTTTTT.

This clonotype was seen at least ten times. The genes are TRBV15 and TRBJ2-7; unclear D gene. V was clipped by 6 bases and J by 3 bases, with 9 bases between them. Germline assignment: CDR1 LNHNV and CDR2 YYDKDF (reference sequence). The CDR3 sequence is 12 residues long. The CDR3 DNA sequence: TGTGCCACCAGAGGACCATTCTACGAGCAGTACTTC. As protein: CATRGPFYEQYF. Full variable domain (outside the CDR3, taken from reference TRBV15 and TRBJ2-7): DAMVIQNPRYQVTQFGKPVTLSCSQTLNHNVMYWYQQKSSQAPKLLFHYYDKDFNNEADTPDNFQSRRPNTSFCFLDIRSPGLGDTAMYLCATRGPFYEQYFGPGTRLTVT.

The chain is built from TRBV10-3 and TRBJ1-2, with TRBD1 identical over 7 bases. CDR3 length equals 13 residues. From germline, CDR1 is ENHRY and CDR2 SYGVKD. V shed 4 bases, J shed 3 bases, and the junction held 2 bases outside the gene matches. The CDR3 sequence: CAISVGTDYGYTF. In nucleotides, the CDR3 is TGTGCCATCAGTGTCGGGACAGACTATGGCTACACCTTC.

This clonotype was picked up one time. The genes are TRBV10-3 and TRBJ1-5; D is ambiguous. CDR1 and CDR2 from the germline V gene are ENHRY and SYGVKD. The CDR3 has 16 residues. V was pared by 11 bases and J by 4 bases, with 24 bases between. The CDR3 sequence is CAGSYRHLPTNQPQHF. CDR3 nucleotides: TGTGCCGGCAGTTACCGACATCTTCCTACGAATCAGCCCCAGCATTTT.

V usage is TRBV7-6 and J usage is TRBJ1-4; the D is unclear. Trimming stripped 1 base from V and 7 bases from J, with 7 bases between. The CDR3 covers 13 residues. The germline V gene encodes CDR1 SGHVS and CDR2 FNYEAQ. Written as DNA, the CDR3 is TGTGCCAGCAGCTTAGGGGATGGTGAAAAACTGTTTTTT. It yields the protein CASSLGDGEKLFF.

The chain has TRBV12-3 or TRBV12-4 and TRBJ2-3; D possibly matches TRBD1 or TRBD2 (5 bases each). The CDR3 covers 14 residues. The V and J ends lost 5 bases and 4 bases respectively, with 13 bases between them. The chain's CDR3 is CASSRPEGSDTQYF. CDR3 nucleotides: TGTGCCAGCAGTCGTCCTGAGGGGTCAGATACGCAGTATTTT.

The chain employs TRBV10-3 and TRBJ1-2, with 9 nucleotides matching TRBD1. Per germline, CDR1 ENHRY and CDR2 SYGVKD. The CDR3 runs 14 residues. J was trimmed by 8 bases and V by 0 bases; bases with no gene match: 4. The CDR3 nucleotides read TGTGCCATCAGTGAGTCCTTGGGACAGGGCGGCTACACCTTC. It codes for CAISESLGQGGYTF.

This clonotype was counted at least ten times. The chain uses TRBV7-8 and TRBJ2-7; D gene uncertain. The germline V gene encodes CDR1 SGHVS and CDR2 FQNEAQ. This CDR3 has 13 amino acids. With 5 bases removed from V and 4 bases from J, the gap between germline ends came to 12 bases. CDR3 DNA: TGTGCCAGCAGCCCGAGCAGGCTTTACGAGCAGTACTTC. As protein: CASSPSRLYEQYF.

The sample holds many counts of this clonotype. J is TRBJ1-4 and V is TRBV5-1, with a possible D match to TRBD1 (5 bases). Germline assignment: CDR1 SGHRS and CDR2 YFSETQ. This CDR3 is 14 amino acids long. V was clipped by 5 bases and J by 5 bases, with 13 bases between them. The DNA for the CDR3 is TGCGCCAGCAGTATGGGGCGGTCGAATGAAAAACTGTTTTTT. Translated, it gives CASSMGRSNEKLFF.

V and J are TRBV5-4 and TRBJ1-5; D gene ambiguous. Germline assignment: CDR1 SGHNT and CDR2 YYREEE (reference sequence). The CDR3 contains 17 residues. The V end was cut by 4 bases, the J end by 11 bases, with 28 bases between. The CDR3 spells CASSDIPGSGSPGAQHF. CDR3 bases: TGTGCCAGCAGCGACATCCCAGGTTCGGGGTCTCCCGGGGCCCAGCATTTT.

This clonotype was seen a few times. The CDR3 loop reads CASSLGPAGETQYF. DNA of the CDR3: TGTGCCAGCAGTTTAGGGCCCGCCGGGGAGACCCAGTACTTC. The rearrangement uses TRBV2 and TRBJ2-5; D is undetermined. V was shortened by 5 bases and J by 5 bases, with 15 bases between the two germline ends. The germline gives CDR1 SNHLY, CDR2 FYNNEI. This CDR3 has 14 amino acids.

This clonotype occurred many times. The chain couples TRBV12-3 or TRBV12-4 to TRBJ1-3; D gene ambiguous. The CDR3 totals 17 residues. Trimming stripped 7 bases from V and 2 bases from J, with 21 bases between. The CDR3 here is CASTLPPGTIPGNTIYF. DNA for the CDR3: TGTGCCAGCACCCTACCGCCCGGTACGATCCCTGGAAACACCATATATTTT.